This T cell receptor beta chain was identified in a study of control samples from healthy donors and cancer patients (dated by TCRdb to 2020 to 2021). CDR1 is given as MNHEY and CDR2 as SVGAGI, both from the germline V gene. V is cut back by 6 bases and J by 7 bases, with 5 bases in the junction unmatched. Including the terminal cysteine and phenylalanine, the CDR3 comprises 13 residues. CDR3 DNA only is kept here, 39 bases in frame from base 1. To prepare the library, the immunoSEQ multiplex PCR assay was applied. This immuneACCESS table, as held by TCRdb, lists in-frame sequences with V and J called but not all clones. Of the missing ones, under half trace to an unresolved V gene in checked studies; the others have no known cause. The sample table contains around 120,000 clones; only one count was recorded for about 92% of them. 1.7% of the sample lies in the top ten. As regards this clone: What this receptor recognizes is not known. Base qualities were left out, and no much larger clone turns up one base away.

Sequenced: PBMCs. The chain is assembled from TRBV6-5 and TRBJ2-1; 8 central bases correspond to TRBD2. The clonotype comes from a man between 45 and 60 years old with head and neck cancer. The CDR3: CASSLAGGNEQFF. The DNA is TGTGCCAGCAGCCTAGCGGGTGGAAATGAGCAGTTCTTC.